Sequencing of this T cell receptor (beta chain) was carried out in a study of vaccination and CD4 T cells after COVID-19. This sample's treatment: roughly ten-day PBMC culture with coronavirus spike peptide pools or control peptides (ViraFEST assay). The unexposed donor provided CD4+ T cells, which were taken before the COVID-19 pandemic (2011-2018). Sequencing of cultured CD4+ T cell DNA used the Oncomine TCR Beta short-read assay. Once CD4+ T cells had been cultured, genomic DNA was extracted from them. TCRdb used MiXCR to reprocess the PCR reads, holding one entry per CDR3 protein. The profile covers about 9,700 distinct CDR3 sequences, with under 40% appearing a single time and more than 6.5% taken by the ten largest. This clonotype occurred a few times. Antigen unknown. The sample was CD4+ T cells from blood, cultured in vitro. The receptor was derived from a human donor in good health.

The DNA for the CDR3 is TGTGCCAGCCCGGCCCCCTCGGATACGCAGTATTTT. This encodes CASPAPSDTQYF. V is TRBV6-1 and J is TRBJ2-3; D unresolved. Germline-derived CDR1 and CDR2 are MNHNS and SASEGT. Trimming took off 8 bases at V and 6 bases at J, with 12 bases between the two ends. This CDR3 is 12 amino acids long.